What follows describes a single T cell receptor beta chain. Its antigen is unknown. These data originate in a study of PD-1 blockade in classical Hodgkin lymphoma. Across the whole study: Patients had nivolumab dosed at 3 mg/kg, delivered intravenously every 2 weeks.

Study observations and caveats: Newly diagnosed patients reportedly trailed healthy donors in baseline TCR diversity. Prior therapy or disease activity may underlie the repertoire differences, whose causes remain undefined.

The sample's time point: cycle 4 day 1 (C4D1), after 5 to 7 weeks of nivolumab. With no exception, relapse followed autologous stem cell transplantation in all patients, and brentuximab vedotin exposure varied. Best responses were complete response, partial response or progressive disease. The J segment lost 3 bases and the V segment lost 3 bases, leaving 5 bases of the junction unmatched. CDR3 length: 15 amino acids. The germline V gene encodes CDR1 SGHDT and CDR2 YYEEEE. Sequenced by immunoSEQ multiplex PCR; TCRdb stores in-frame clones only, minus some. The repertoire holds some 30,000 clones, more than 65% seen once, with less than 20% in the top ten.

Source: peripheral blood mononuclear cells (PBMCs), taken before the fourth cycle of nivolumab. This clonotype was sampled from a human donor with classical Hodgkin lymphoma. The rearrangement joins TRBV5-6 to TRBJ2-2; 7 bases map to TRBD1. The CDR3 loop reads CASSSRGRDTGELFF. The DNA for the CDR3 is TGTGCCAGCAGCTCTAGGGGGCGCGACACCGGGGAGCTGTTTTTT.